One sample yielded the 18 T cell receptor beta chains listed below, sequenced in a study of blood T cell repertoires in COVID-19. Repertoires were generated with immunoSEQ multiplex PCR, while TCRdb's copy carries only in-frame clones and drops some. The top ten hold 6.9% of the sample, which has about 190,000 clones, over 70% seen once. Sequencing was performed on peripheral blood. These receptors all stem from a man aged 55 to 70 with acute or convalescent COVID-19.

The genes are TRBV6-5 and TRBJ1-5; a weak D match, TRBD1 (6 bases). V was shortened by 5 bases and J by 7 bases, with 18 bases between the two germline ends. This CDR3 is 15 amino acids long. In germline, CDR1 is MNHEY, CDR2 SVGAGI. The CDR3 nucleotides read TGTGCCAGCAGTCAGGCTTCAGGGGTCGTACAGCCCCAGCATTTT. This sequence encodes CASSQASGVVQPQHF.

This clone was observed a single time. The gene calls are TRBV10-1 and TRBJ2-7; 14 nucleotides agree with TRBD2. In germline, CDR1 is WNHNN, CDR2 SYGVQD (reference sequence). The CDR3 totals 20 residues. V shed 2 bases and J 0 bases; nucleotides not matched to a gene: 12. CDR3 loop: CASSEEGWPGTSGSSYEQYF. For the CDR3, the DNA is TGCGCCAGCAGTGAGGAGGGCTGGCCCGGGACTAGCGGGAGCTCCTACGAGCAGTACTTC.

The chain employs TRBV11-2 and TRBJ1-2; D perhaps matches TRBD1 (6 bases). V gave up 5 bases and J gave up 2 bases, with 9 bases separating them. Germline V CDR1 and CDR2: SGHAT, FQNNGV. This CDR3 comprises 13 residues. The CDR3 region has the DNA TGTGCCAGCAGCCCGGACAGAAACTATGGCTACACCTTC. As protein: CASSPDRNYGYTF.

This rearrangement joins TRBV3-1 (or the pseudogene TRBV3-2) to TRBJ1-1; D remains unclear. The CDR3 runs to 15 residues. Trimming cost V 2 bases and J 1 base, with 11 bases left between them. Per germline, CDR1 LGHDT and CDR2 YNNKEL (reference sequence). In nucleotides, the CDR3 is TGTGCCAGCAGCCAACATTCGACACCGAACACTGAAGCTTTCTTT. It translates to CASSQHSTPNTEAFF.

This clone has a single count. The chain links TRBV3-1 (or the pseudogene TRBV3-2) to TRBJ1-5; D is uncertain. Germline V CDR1 and CDR2: LGHDT, YNNKEL (reference sequence). V dropped 2 bases and J dropped 7 bases, with 6 bases sitting between them. The CDR3 is 12 residues long. CDR3 amino acids: CASSQRGQPQHF. Here the CDR3 DNA reads TGTGCCAGCAGCCAACGGGGACAGCCCCAGCATTTT.

The chain joins TRBV29-1 to TRBJ2-7, with TRBD1 matching over 12 bases. V lost 6 bases, J lost 9 bases, and 12 bases stayed unmatched. This CDR3 is built from 14 residues. CDR1 is SQVTM and CDR2 is ANQGSEA in the germline V gene. For the CDR3, the DNA is TGCAGCGTAACCGGGACAGGGGGCTCCCACGGGCAGTACTTC. Amino acid sequence: CSVTGTGGSHGQYF.

This sequence joins TRBV9 and TRBJ2-1; 13 nucleotides agree with TRBD2. CDR3 length: 16 residues. V lost 4 bases to trimming and J lost 8 bases; unmatched junction nucleotides: 9. Germline CDR1 reads SGDLS; CDR2 reads YYNGEE. Written as DNA, the CDR3 is TGTGCCAGCAGCCACCCACTAGCGGGAGGGCCCGATGAGCAGTTCTTC. Translating gives CASSHPLAGGPDEQFF.

The chain employs TRBV9 and TRBJ1-2; 9 bases map to TRBD1. The junction had 10 bases not matched to a gene; V was cut back by 5 bases and J by 8 bases. Germline-derived CDR1 and CDR2 are SGDLS and YYNGEE. This CDR3 is built from 14 residues. The CDR3 region has the DNA TGTGCCAGCAGTATAAATACAGGGGGCGGCGGCTACACCTTC. This sequence encodes CASSINTGGGGYTF.

This clone was seen more than once but under ten times. V and J are TRBV4-2 and TRBJ1-1; 7 bases match TRBD1. Germline lookup yields CDR1 LGHNA and CDR2 YNFKEQ. V lost 1 base, J lost 6 bases, and 2 bases stayed unmatched. This CDR3 comprises 13 residues. CDR3 DNA: TGTGCCAGCAGCCAAGGACAGGGTCCTGAAGCTTTCTTT. It encodes CASSQGQGPEAFF.

The rearrangement joins TRBV6-6 to TRBJ1-1; D unresolved. Germline CDR1 is MNHNY and CDR2 is SVGAGI (reference sequence). Trimming cost V 5 bases and J 1 base, with 5 bases left between them. This CDR3 region has 12 residues. The CDR3 sequence: CASSRRNTEAFF. The CDR3 nucleotides are TGTGCCAGCAGTCGGAGGAACACTGAAGCTTTCTTT.

V usage is TRBV19 and J usage is TRBJ1-6; 10 nucleotides line up with TRBD1. V dropped 6 bases and J dropped 8; count of bases not matched to a gene: 10. Per the germline V gene, CDR1 is LNHDA and CDR2 is SQIVND (reference sequence). This CDR3 spans 16 amino acids. CDR3 protein: CASRIGTGDRDSPLHF. CDR3 nucleotides: TGTGCCAGTAGAATCGGGACAGGGGACCGCGATTCACCCCTCCACTTT.

The V and J genes are TRBV7-6 and TRBJ2-1; the match to TRBD2 covers 14 bases. V shed 5 bases and J 3 bases; nucleotides not matched to a gene: 6. This CDR3 is 17 amino acids long. Germline V CDR1 and CDR2: SGHVS, FNYEAQ. In DNA form, the CDR3 reads TGTGCCAGCAGCCCGAGGACTAGCGGGGGGCACTACAATGAGCAGTTCTTC. Protein sequence: CASSPRTSGGHYNEQFF.

The chain couples TRBV9 to TRBJ2-5; 12 positions agree with TRBD2. Losses at the gene ends were 1 base for V and 3 bases for J; bases not matched to a gene: 7. CDR3 length: 17 amino acids. Per germline, CDR1 SGDLS and CDR2 YYNGEE. The CDR3 nucleotides read TGTGCCAGCAGCGTATACGGACTAGCGGGGCCAAAAGAGACCCAGTACTTC. This codes for CASSVYGLAGPKETQYF.

V and J are TRBV14 and TRBJ2-1; 8 nucleotides line up with TRBD2. The CDR3 has 16 residues. V trimming: 2 bases; J trimming: 4 bases; junction bases outside the gene matches: 7. CDR1 and CDR2 (germline): SGHDN, FVKESK. DNA of the CDR3: TGTGCCAGCAGCCAACTTACTAGCGGAGCGTACAATGAGCAGTTCTTC. It specifies CASSQLTSGAYNEQFF.

The chain recombines TRBV9 with TRBJ2-1; TRBD2 matches 16 bases. There are 17 residues in the CDR3. The ends lost 4 bases at V and 6 bases at J; junction bases unmatched: 7. Germline lookup yields CDR1 SGDLS and CDR2 YYNGEE. The CDR3 spells CASSPGTSGGVGNEQFF. The CDR3 DNA reads as TGTGCCAGCAGCCCCGGGACTAGCGGGGGGGTTGGCAATGAGCAGTTCTTC.

This clone was observed a single time. This chain connects TRBV24-1 to TRBJ2-1, with D unclear. From germline, CDR1 is KGHDR and CDR2 SFDVKD. The V and J ends lost 4 bases and 10 bases respectively, with 10 bases between them. This CDR3 is 12 amino acids long. CDR3 DNA: TGTGCCACCAGTGACCGGAGTTGGGAGCAGTTCTTC. Translation gives CATSDRSWEQFF.

In this sample, this clone turned up a few times. The chain combines TRBV9 with TRBJ1-5; 8 bases agree with TRBD1. Germline lookup yields CDR1 SGDLS and CDR2 YYNGEE. The CDR3 runs to 13 residues. The V and J ends lost 3 bases and 7 bases, in that order; junction bases with no gene match: 3. For the CDR3, the DNA is TGTGCCAGCAGCGGAGACAGGGGACAGCCCCAGCATTTT. Translating it yields CASSGDRGQPQHF.

The V call is TRBV6-2 or TRBV6-3, the J call TRBJ2-7; D is unresolved. CDR1 MNHEY and CDR2 SVGEGT come from the germline V gene. V lost 6 bases to trimming and J lost 0 bases, with 15 bases between them. This CDR3 region has 15 residues. Here the CDR3 DNA reads TGTGCCAGCAGCCCGAGTGACAAGTTCTCCTACGAGCAGTACTTC. It encodes CASSPSDKFSYEQYF.